The 29 T cell receptor beta chains below all came from one sample that was sequenced in a study of blood T cell repertoires in COVID-19. Clones were sequenced by immunoSEQ multiplex PCR, and TCRdb holds only the in-frame ones, with some missing. Counted here are over 55,000 clones, approximately 80% occurring once; the ten biggest clones make up roughly 10%. The source material was peripheral blood. The receptors were sampled from a man aged 50 or older with COVID-19, enrolled during active disease.

V gene TRBV5-1 combines with J gene TRBJ2-1; 9 nucleotides line up with TRBD2. The trim removed 4 bases at V and 7 bases at J, leaving 12 bases unmatched. CDR3 length: 16 amino acids. Germline CDR1 reads SGHRS; CDR2 reads YFSETQ. CDR3 nucleotide sequence: TGCGCCAGCAGCCCAGGGCCAGCGGGAGGTCGGAATGAGCAGTTCTTC. Its protein is CASSPGPAGGRNEQFF.

The V call is TRBV6-1, the J call TRBJ1-2, with a tentative D call TRBD1 (5 bases). V was pared by 2 bases and J by 3 bases, with 10 bases between. This CDR3 has 14 amino acids. Germline lookup yields CDR1 MNHNS and CDR2 SASEGT. CDR3 DNA sequence: TGTGCCAGCAGTGAACGGCAGGGCTACTATGGCTACACCTTC. Amino acids: CASSERQGYYGYTF.

This clone has just one count. The V call is TRBV10-3, the J call TRBJ1-1; 7 bases are shared with TRBD1. This CDR3 region has 14 residues. The germline V gene has CDR1 ENHRY and CDR2 SYGVKD. J gave up 4 bases and V 5 bases, and 7 bases lay outside the gene matches. CDR3 amino acids: CAISYRGTGTEAFF. CDR3 nucleotides: TGTGCCATCAGTTACAGGGGTACGGGCACTGAAGCTTTCTTT.

This clone was seen just once. The V call is TRBV28, the J call TRBJ1-1; D uncertain. V lost 6 bases to trimming and J lost 5 bases, with 16 bases between them. The CDR3 loop spans 14 amino acids. Germline V gene data show CDR1 as MDHEN and CDR2 as SYDVKM. In DNA form, the CDR3 reads TGTGCCAGCAGCATCATCCCGGGAGAGACTGAAGCTTTCTTT. Its translation is CASSIIPGETEAFF.

This CDR3 is CAFSSGSWSGELFF. The DNA for the CDR3 is TGTGCCTTCTCGAGCGGGAGCTGGTCCGGGGAGCTGTTTTTT. This chain connects TRBV30 to TRBJ2-2; 8 bases match TRBD2. Germline values: CDR1 GTSNPN, CDR2 SVGIG (reference sequence). The CDR3 spans 14 residues. After removal of 7 bases from V and 6 bases from J, the junction contained 10 bases not matched to a gene.

A single count supports this clone. CDR3 amino acids: CASSYSNDFPNTGELFF. The CDR3 DNA follows: TGTGCCAGCAGTTACTCGAATGACTTCCCTAACACCGGGGAGCTGTTTTTT. The rearrangement links TRBV6-2 or TRBV6-3 to TRBJ2-2; D is uncertain. CDR3 length equals 17 residues. Deletions cut 0 bases from V and 2 bases from J, with 13 bases between. In germline, CDR1 is MNHEY, CDR2 SVGEGT.

This chain uses TRBV25-1 with TRBJ2-1; TRBD2 matches 8 bases. The CDR3 is made up of 16 amino acids. Germline-derived CDR1 and CDR2 are MGHDK and SYGVNS. The trim removed 1 base at V and 9 bases at J, leaving 11 bases unmatched. Here the CDR3 DNA reads TGTGCCAGCAGTGAATTGGTCGGGAGGGCCAGGGGTGAGCAGTTCTTC. It codes for CASSELVGRARGEQFF.

The chain couples TRBV28 to TRBJ1-6; 8 nucleotides match TRBD1. The CDR3 sequence is 15 residues long. After removal of 6 bases from V and 7 bases from J, the junction contained 8 bases not matched to a gene. Germline V gene lookup returns CDR1 MDHEN and CDR2 SYDVKM. This CDR3 reads CASSRMDRENSPLHF. CDR3 nucleotide sequence: TGTGCCAGCAGCCGGATGGACAGGGAAAATTCACCCCTCCACTTT.

This clone was recorded only once. The V and J genes are TRBV18 and TRBJ1-5; the D gene is possibly TRBD1 (5 bases). The germline gives CDR1 KGHSH, CDR2 LQKENI. V was cut by 4 bases and J by 1 base, with 20 bases left in between. CDR3 length: 18 residues. CDR3 region: CASSRTGTGVLSNQPQHF. The CDR3 DNA reads TGTGCCAGCTCACGAACCGGGACTGGTGTATTAAGCAATCAGCCCCAGCATTTT.

The genes are TRBV10-3 and TRBJ2-2, with TRBD1 as a possible D gene (6 bases). Germline loops: CDR1 ENHRY, CDR2 SYGVKD. Trimming removed 0 bases at V and 4 bases at J, with 18 bases between. The CDR3 extends over 18 amino acids. The CDR3 coding sequence is TGTGCCATCAGTGAGTCGATGGTCCCAGGGGTCTTCACCGGGGAGCTGTTTTTT. Amino acid sequence: CAISESMVPGVFTGELFF.

The CDR3: CASSQAAAGGAVQYF. CDR3 nucleotides: TGTGCCAGCAGCCAAGCGGCGGCGGGAGGTGCTGTGCAGTACTTC. This chain links TRBV14 with TRBJ2-7; TRBD2 matches 8 bases. Trimming cost V 1 base and J 9 bases; bases outside gene matches: 11. This CDR3 contains 15 residues. Germline CDR1 is SGHDN and CDR2 is FVKESK.

The J gene is TRBJ2-5, the V gene TRBV5-1; TRBD1 matches 9 bases. Germline CDR1 reads SGHRS; CDR2 reads YFSETQ. J gave up 4 bases and V 1 base, and 5 bases lay outside the gene matches. This CDR3 spans 15 amino acids. CDR3 loop: CASSLPGQGVETQYF. The CDR3 coding sequence is TGCGCCAGCAGCTTGCCGGGACAGGGTGTAGAGACCCAGTACTTC.

This sequence joins TRBV28 and TRBJ2-7; 8 bases line up with TRBD2. This CDR3 is 12 amino acids long. The V and J ends lost 7 bases and 4 bases, in that order; junction bases with no gene match: 3. Germline assignment: CDR1 MDHEN and CDR2 SYDVKM. The CDR3 DNA reads as TGTGCCAGCACGGGAGGGCGGTACGAGCAGTACTTC. Its protein product is CASTGGRYEQYF.

The V gene is TRBV15, the J gene TRBJ2-7; D is possibly TRBD1 (6 bases). Germline CDR1 and CDR2: LNHNV and YYDKDF (reference sequence). Trimming took off 4 bases at V and 0 bases at J, with 13 bases between the two ends. The CDR3 spans 15 residues. The CDR3 protein is CATSIKTGFSYEQYF. The CDR3 DNA reads as TGTGCCACCAGCATAAAGACAGGTTTCTCCTACGAGCAGTACTTC.

The chain recombines TRBV5-1 with TRBJ1-2, with D possibly being TRBD1 (5 bases). V gave up 4 bases and J gave up 4 bases, with 14 bases separating them. Germline CDR1 is SGHRS and CDR2 is YFSETQ. The CDR3 is made up of 14 amino acids. The CDR3 DNA reads TGCGCCAGCAGCCCGGACGATACAGGCTATGGCTACACCTTC. Protein: CASSPDDTGYGYTF.

The V and J genes are TRBV4-3 and TRBJ2-2; 7 bases match TRBD1. CDR1 and CDR2 from the germline V gene are LGHNA and YSLEER. Trimming at V came to 0 bases and at J to 5 bases, leaving 3 bases not matched to a gene. The CDR3 length is 15 residues. Here the CDR3 reads CASSQEDRRTGELFF. DNA of the CDR3: TGCGCCAGCAGCCAAGAGGACAGGAGGACCGGGGAGCTGTTTTTT.

The chain couples TRBV24-1 to TRBJ2-2, with 15 bases aligning to TRBD2. The CDR3 has 19 amino acids. J was trimmed by 3 bases and V by 5 bases; bases with no gene match: 9. In germline, CDR1 is KGHDR, CDR2 SFDVKD. Written as DNA, the CDR3 is TGTGCCACCAGTGCCGTTGGGGGACTAGCGGGAGGACACACCGGGGAGCTGTTTTTT. Its translation: CATSAVGGLAGGHTGELFF.

The chain recombines TRBV5-4 with TRBJ2-7; TRBD1 agrees at 8 bases. The V gene's germline CDR1 is SGHNT and CDR2 YYREEE (reference sequence). CDR3 size: 14 residues. Germline trimming cut 3 bases from V and 2 bases from J; bases unmatched to any gene: 4. The CDR3 DNA follows: TGTGCCAGCAGCTCTCAGGGGGCTACCTACGAGCAGTACTTC. Translating gives CASSSQGATYEQYF. Drawing the rest from reference TRBV5-4 and TRBJ2-7, the complete variable domain is ETGVTQSPTHLIKTRGQQVTLRCSSQSGHNTVSWYQQALGQGPQFIFQYYREEENGRGNFPPRFSGLQFPNYSSELNVNALELDDSALYLCASSSQGATYEQYFGPGTRLTVT.

This clone has only a few counts. V usage is TRBV28 and J usage is TRBJ1-3; 8 bases agree with TRBD1. Germline V gene sequence: CDR1 MDHEN, CDR2 SYDVKM. V shed 4 bases, J shed 2 bases, and the junction held 10 bases outside the gene matches. CDR3 length: 17 amino acids. In DNA, the CDR3 is TGTGCCAGCAGTTCACATCCAGGGGGCGCAGCTGGAAACACCATATATTTT. This translates into CASSSHPGGAAGNTIYF.

V usage is TRBV5-1 and J usage is TRBJ2-5; 7 bases match TRBD1. The CDR3 runs to 14 residues. Germline trimming cut 0 bases from V and 5 bases from J; bases unmatched to any gene: 4. CDR1 and CDR2 from the germline V gene are SGHRS and YFSETQ. The CDR3 is CASSLVGGSETQYF. Written as DNA, the CDR3 is TGCGCCAGCAGCTTGGTAGGGGGCAGTGAGACCCAGTACTTC.

The rearrangement joins TRBV7-2 to TRBJ2-3; D not resolved. Germline V lookup: CDR1 SGHTA, CDR2 FQGNSA. Trimming shortened V by 5 bases and J by 4 bases, and 13 bases separated the two germline ends. CDR3 length: 14 amino acids. The CDR3 DNA is TGTGCCAGCAGCCCACGTTTGAGGCCAGATACGCAGTATTTT. As protein: CASSPRLRPDTQYF.

This clone was counted a few times. This rearrangement joins TRBV6-1 to TRBJ1-1; no clear D gene. Trimming took 2 bases from V and 1 from J, leaving 5 bases between them. The germline gives CDR1 MNHNS, CDR2 SASEGT. This CDR3 is 13 amino acids long. The CDR3: CASSEKRNTEAFF. DNA of the CDR3: TGTGCCAGCAGTGAAAAGAGGAACACTGAAGCTTTCTTT.

The chain joins TRBV29-1 to TRBJ2-1; 8 nucleotides match TRBD2. The CDR3 sequence is 15 residues long. Germline V lookup: CDR1 SQVTM, CDR2 ANQGSEA. The ends lost 7 bases at V and 8 bases at J; junction bases unmatched: 16. For the CDR3, the DNA is TGCAGCGCCAAGGGCCTCGGGAGGGCCGGGTATGAGCAGTTCTTC. It codes for CSAKGLGRAGYEQFF.

V is TRBV6-6 and J is TRBJ1-2, with D possibly TRBD1 on 6 matching bases. CDR3 size: 14 residues. CDR1 MNHNY and CDR2 SVGAGI come from the germline V gene (reference sequence). V was pared by 6 bases and J by 3 bases, with 14 bases between. CDR3 loop: CASRFPGGDYGYTF. Here the CDR3 DNA reads TGTGCCAGCAGATTTCCGGGGGGCGACTATGGCTACACCTTC.

The chain employs TRBV28 and TRBJ1-2; tentative D call: TRBD1 (5 bases). This CDR3 comprises 12 residues. Germline CDR1 and CDR2: MDHEN and SYDVKM. The V end lost 5 bases, the J end lost 7 bases, and 11 bases lay between the germline ends. The DNA of the CDR3 is TGTGCCAGCAGTCAAATGGGGGGTGGCTACACCTTC. This gives the protein CASSQMGGGYTF.

The chain joins TRBV6-5 to TRBJ1-4; 8 bases match TRBD1. The CDR3 loop spans 16 amino acids. Germline CDR1 and CDR2: MNHEY and SVGAGI. Trimming took 0 bases from V and 7 from J; bases not matched to a gene: 7. CDR3 amino acids: CASSYSSTGVTEKLFF. Written as DNA, the CDR3 is TGTGCCAGCAGTTACTCCTCGACAGGGGTTACTGAAAAACTGTTTTTT.

This sequence joins TRBV19 and TRBJ1-1, with a possible D match to TRBD1 (6 bases). With 4 bases removed from V and 11 bases from J, the gap between germline ends came to 14 bases. Germline lookup yields CDR1 LNHDA and CDR2 SQIVND (reference sequence). This CDR3 spans 12 amino acids. CDR3 amino acids: CASSTTQGRAFF. CDR3 coding DNA: TGTGCCAGTAGTACAACACAGGGTCGCGCTTTCTTT.

The table lists this clone with a count of one. V and J are TRBV27 and TRBJ1-5; D might be TRBD1 (6 bases). CDR1 and CDR2 (germline): MNHEY, SMNVEV (reference sequence). V dropped 6 bases and J dropped 3 bases, with 12 bases sitting between them. The CDR3 is 14 amino acids. CDR3 loop: CASRPGTLNQPQHF. The CDR3 nucleotides read TGTGCCAGCAGACCTGGGACACTCAATCAGCCCCAGCATTTT.

In DNA, the CDR3 is TGTGCCGCTAAACAGGGCTCCCTCTATGGCTACACCTTC. This codes for CAAKQGSLYGYTF. V gene TRBV30 combines with J gene TRBJ1-2, with TRBD1 as a possible D gene (6 bases). Per the germline V gene, CDR1 is GTSNPN and CDR2 is SVGIG (reference sequence). The germline V and J ends were trimmed by 8 bases and 4 bases, with 17 bases remaining between them. This CDR3 is 13 amino acids long.